The T cell receptor (beta chain) under discussion was sequenced for a study of T cells in Graves' hyperthyroidism and ophthalmopathy. Amplified TCR beta CDR3 regions came from RNA transcripts. The HTBI primer set drove a first-round RT-PCR of the TCR CDR3. TCRdb processed the multiplex PCR reads anew with MiXCR; each CDR3 protein has one entry. The table records fewer than 650,000 distinct CDR3 sequences, 14% of them present only once. Fresh 10 ml peripheral blood yielded PBMCs. Germline assignment: CDR1 MNHNS and CDR2 SASEGT. J was trimmed by 2 bases and V by 10 bases; bases with no gene match: 12. This CDR3 spans 18 amino acids.

V and J are TRBV6-1 and TRBJ2-6; 12 bases line up with TRBD1. The specimen was blood. The clonotype was recovered from a woman in her thirties or forties with Graves' hyperthyroidism. This chain's CDR3 is CATYDRDRGRTGANVLTF. As DNA, the CDR3 is TGTGCCACATATGACCGGGACAGGGGGCGCACTGGGGCCAACGTCCTGACTTTC.